Listed below are T cell receptor beta chains from one sample, sequenced in a study of T cells in localized non-small cell lung cancer. This table comes from immunoSEQ multiplex PCR, and its TCRdb copy is limited to in-frame clones, with some not included. The sample carries some 15,000 clones, about 80% recorded once. Here the sequenced sample was peripheral blood, taken before any cancer treatment. These receptors originate from a male donor at least 60 years old with stage I lung adenocarcinoma. The conserved cysteine and the conserved F or W are not part of the CDR3 here. The order of the fields is V gene, J gene, CDR3 protein.

TRBV5-1,TRBJ1-1,ASSPYTGWGTEAF
TRBV29-1,TRBJ2-7,SVPHPGRNYEQY
TRBV6-6,TRBJ2-3,ASSTDTDTQY
TRBV29-1,TRBJ2-7,SVGTDSYEQY
TRBV18,TRBJ1-1,ASSKDRGAEAF
TRBV7-6,TRBJ2-2,ASSDMGELF
TRBV7-9,TRBJ2-7,ASSLGDSRSYEQY
TRBV4-1,TRBJ2-3,ASSTRPRDPWSDTQY
TRBV4-1,TRBJ2-1,ASSQDPGGVLDEQF
TRBV28,TRBJ2-7,ASSFRLDTLSYEQY
TRBV11-3,TRBJ2-3,ASSLNPSLAVSTDTQY
TRBV9,TRBJ1-4,ASSVGDRGTNEKLF
TRBV21-1,TRBJ2-4,ASTYPGLDAPAKNIQY
TRBV18,TRBJ2-2,ASSPGAGTVTGELF
TRBV6-1,TRBJ2-2,ASLALTGELF
TRBV5-4,TRBJ1-5,ASSPPDRGYSNQPQH
TRBV27,TRBJ2-7,ASSPSRRVSFDEQY
TRBV21-1,TRBJ2-3,ASSKEGRSRLAGRTDTQY
TRBV28,TRBJ1-2,ASSFSDRPRYGYT
TRBV7-2,TRBJ2-1,ASSSRMDPNEQF
TRBV5-1,TRBJ2-3,ASSRAGGVADTQY
TRBV6-9,TRBJ1-6,ASSYTTGAPDSPLH
TRBV5-4,TRBJ2-7,ASSLERTGGYEQY
TRBV7-3,TRBJ2-7,ASSPGSPYEQY
TRBV14,TRBJ2-1,ASSQTSDREPF
TRBV7-2,TRBJ1-3,ASSLRNTIY
TRBV9,TRBJ2-7,ASSVDGFTYEQY
TRBV4-1,TRBJ2-1,ASSQEASIYNEQF